The 16 T cell receptor beta chains below all came from one sample that was sequenced in a study of T cell responses to AZD1222 COVID-19 vaccine. Only in-frame clones appear in the TCRdb table, and some are missing; sequencing was by immunoSEQ multiplex PCR. The sample consists of 150,000 to 200,000 clones, around 93% of them appearing once. The source material was peripheral blood, sampled on day 0 of AZD1222 vaccination. The receptor set was obtained from an adult in good health.

The CDR3 sequence: CASSLEDVGAGEQYF. CDR3 bases: TGTGCCAGCAGCTTAGAAGATGTCGGGGCGGGGGAGCAGTACTTC. The V call is TRBV7-9, the J call TRBJ2-7; maybe TRBD2 (6 bases). There are 15 residues in the CDR3. Trimming left V 1 base short and J 7 bases short, with 17 bases between. The germline gives CDR1 SEHNR, CDR2 FQNEAQ (reference sequence).

Only one count was recorded for this clone. The chain couples TRBV15 to TRBJ1-5, with 7 bases fitting TRBD1. Germline CDR1 is LNHNV and CDR2 is YYDKDF (reference sequence). V lost 2 bases to trimming and J lost 9 bases; unmatched junction nucleotides: 7. This CDR3 has 14 amino acids. CDR3: CATSRSDRARPQHF. CDR3 nucleotide sequence: TGTGCCACCAGCAGATCAGACAGGGCCAGGCCCCAGCATTTT.

The chain carries TRBV7-2 and TRBJ1-2, with D possibly being TRBD1 (5 bases). V was shortened by 4 bases and J by 6 bases, with 15 bases between the two germline ends. CDR3 length: 14 residues. CDR1 is SGHTA, CDR2 FQGNSA, per germline. CDR3 region: CASSSRTWSNGYTF. CDR3 DNA sequence: TGTGCCAGCAGCTCCCGGACATGGTCGAATGGCTACACCTTC.

This clone was seen a few times. J is TRBJ2-1 and V is TRBV7-9; 10 positions match TRBD2. The J segment lost 4 bases and the V segment lost 0 bases, leaving 9 bases of the junction unmatched. The germline gives CDR1 SEHNR, CDR2 FQNEAQ (reference sequence). The CDR3 totals 18 residues. The CDR3, as DNA: TGTGCCAGCAGCTTAGCGGAGTGGACTAGCGGTAGTTACAATGAGCAGTTCTTC. Translating gives CASSLAEWTSGSYNEQFF.

V usage is TRBV4-2 and J usage is TRBJ2-4; 7 nucleotides align to TRBD1. The V segment lost 3 bases and the J segment 3 bases; nucleotides outside the gene matches: 8. CDR3 length: 16 residues. The germline CDR1 and CDR2 sequences are LGHNA and YNFKEQ. The CDR3 nucleotides are TGTGCCAGCAGCCAGGAGACAGGGTTGGACAAAAACATTCAGTACTTC. Protein sequence: CASSQETGLDKNIQYF.

The chain has TRBV30 and TRBJ1-3; a possible D gene is TRBD1 (6 bases). CDR1 is GTSNPN, CDR2 SVGIG, per germline (reference sequence). The CDR3 length is 14 residues. Trimming removed 7 bases from V and 2 bases from J, with 15 bases in between. The CDR3 region has the DNA TGTGCCTTTAACCCGGCAGGGGCTGGAAACACCATATATTTT. This sequence encodes CAFNPAGAGNTIYF.

The genes are TRBV27 and TRBJ2-2; D may match TRBD1 or TRBD2 (7 bases each). The CDR3 totals 15 residues. CDR1 and CDR2 (germline): MNHEY, SMNVEV (reference sequence). V was shortened by 3 bases and J by 5 bases, with 13 bases between the two germline ends. The DNA of the CDR3 is TGTGCCAGCAGTTTCGCCAGGGGGGGGACCGGGGAGCTGTTTTTT. Residues: CASSFARGGTGELFF.

This clone occurred a few times. The chain employs TRBV11-2 and TRBJ2-7; TRBD1 or TRBD2 may be the D gene (5 bases each). The V gene's germline CDR1 is SGHAT and CDR2 FQNNGV. This CDR3 has 15 residues. Trimming stripped 5 bases from V and 2 bases from J, with 16 bases between. CDR3 amino acids: CASSLNRDATYEQYF. CDR3 DNA sequence: TGTGCCAGCAGCCTGAACCGGGACGCCACCTACGAGCAGTACTTC.

This chain joins TRBV27 and TRBJ1-2, with a tentative D call TRBD1 (6 bases). The CDR3 spans 14 residues. Looked up from germline, CDR1 is MNHEY and CDR2 is SMNVEV (reference sequence). V was clipped by 8 bases and J by 14 bases, with 27 bases between them. The CDR3, as DNA: TGTGCCAGCCGGGGTATTGGGCAGGGGAGTTTGGAGACCTTC. Protein: CASRGIGQGSLETF.

The gene calls are TRBV2 and TRBJ1-1; 9 bases fit TRBD1. The V and J ends lost 6 bases and 10 bases, in that order; junction bases with no gene match: 6. The CDR3 has 12 amino acids. Germline assignment: CDR1 SNHLY and CDR2 FYNNEI. CDR3 nucleotides: TGTGCCAGCAGGGGGACAGGGTTAATAGCTTTCTTT. Protein product: CASRGTGLIAFF.

The V and J genes are TRBV28 and TRBJ2-7; maybe TRBD2 (6 bases). V was trimmed by 6 bases and J by 4 bases, leaving 22 bases between them. Germline CDR1 reads MDHEN; CDR2 reads SYDVKM. The CDR3 runs 16 residues. The CDR3: CASRPTSGTRGYEQYF. DNA for the CDR3: TGTGCCAGCAGGCCGACTTCCGGGACCCGGGGGTACGAGCAGTACTTC.

This clone was recorded once. As DNA, the CDR3 is TGCGCCAGCAGCCAAGGGAGGGCCCGGGGCTCTGAAGCTTTCTTT. The encoded protein is CASSQGRARGSEAFF. The chain joins TRBV4-3 to TRBJ1-1; possible D gene TRBD1, 5 bases. V was shortened by 1 base and J by 6 bases, with 15 bases between the two germline ends. This CDR3 has 15 residues. Germline V gene lookup returns CDR1 LGHNA and CDR2 YSLEER.

CDR3 DNA sequence: TGTGCCAGCAGCCCCTCGACAGGACTGAACACTGAAGCTTTCTTT. This encodes CASSPSTGLNTEAFF. V usage is TRBV7-3 and J usage is TRBJ1-1, with D tentatively TRBD1 (6 bases). Germline-derived CDR1 and CDR2 are SGHTA and FQGTGA. This CDR3 is 15 amino acids long. V shed 5 bases and J shed 0 bases, with 13 bases lying between them.

This clone turned up a few times. This chain links TRBV11-2 with TRBJ2-7; a weak D match, TRBD2 (6 bases). The germline V gene has CDR1 SGHAT and CDR2 FQNNGV. V was pared by 4 bases and J by 2 bases, with 15 bases between. The CDR3 sequence is 15 residues long. CDR3 loop: CASSSARDSTYEQYF. The CDR3, as DNA: TGTGCCAGCAGCTCCGCCCGGGACTCTACCTACGAGCAGTACTTC.

This clone was recorded once. V and J are TRBV28 and TRBJ1-2; D is ambiguous. Looked up from germline, CDR1 is MDHEN and CDR2 is SYDVKM. The CDR3 is 16 amino acids. The V end was cut by 6 bases, the J end by 2 bases, with 19 bases between. CDR3 amino acids: CASRPPDPGWNYGYTF. For the CDR3, the DNA is TGTGCCAGCAGACCCCCTGATCCGGGTTGGAACTATGGCTACACCTTC.

The chain combines TRBV4-2 with TRBJ2-1, with 8 bases fitting TRBD2. This CDR3 has 15 residues. CDR1 and CDR2 (germline): LGHNA, YNFKEQ. Unmatched junction bases numbered 10, after V lost 3 bases and J lost 9 bases. The CDR3 nucleotides read TGTGCCAGCAGCCAGTTTACCGGGAGGGAGGGTGAGCAGTTCTTC. Translation: CASSQFTGREGEQFF.